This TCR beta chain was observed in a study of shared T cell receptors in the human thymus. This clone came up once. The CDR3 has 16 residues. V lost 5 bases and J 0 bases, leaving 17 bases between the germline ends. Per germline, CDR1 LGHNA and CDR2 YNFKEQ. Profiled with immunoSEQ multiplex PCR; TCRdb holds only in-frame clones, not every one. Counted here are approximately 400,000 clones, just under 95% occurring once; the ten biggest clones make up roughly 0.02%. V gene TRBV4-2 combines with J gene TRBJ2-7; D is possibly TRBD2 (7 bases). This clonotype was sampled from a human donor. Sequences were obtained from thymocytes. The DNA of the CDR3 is TGTGCCAGCAGCGCCCGTGGGGGCGGGAGCTCCTACGAGCAGTACTTC. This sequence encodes CASSARGGGSSYEQYF.